These T cell receptor beta chains were read from a single sample in a study of post-analysis software for immune sequencing data. MiXCR, applied by TCRdb to the PCR reads, yields one record per CDR3 protein. The sample contains hundreds of thousands of distinct CDR3 sequences, 55% to 60% of which appear only once. The source material was blood. The receptors here all came from a girl aged 2 to 10 with multiple sclerosis. Both conserved end residues are part of each CDR3. Fields, in order: V gene, D gene, J gene, clone size, CDR3 protein, CDR3 DNA. A D gene is named only where the DNA matches it firmly. Size tells how often a clone was seen (once, few, many) or the class of an expanded clone, and some rows leave it out.

V: TRBV12-3/TRBV12-4
D: .
J: TRBJ2-1
size: few
CDR3: CASSRIQGNEQFF
DNA: TGTGCCAGCAGCCGGATCCAGGGAAATGAGCAGTTCTTC

V: TRBV29-1
D: .
J: TRBJ2-5
size: few
CDR3: CSGGGDQETQYF
DNA: TGCAGCGGCGGTGGGGATCAAGAGACCCAGTACTTC

V: TRBV7-6
D: TRBD2
J: TRBJ2-7
size: .
CDR3: CASSPLAVVYEQYF
DNA: TGTGCCAGCAGCCCCCTAGCGGTCGTCTACGAGCAGTACTTC

V: TRBV27
D: .
J: TRBJ2-5
size: .
CDR3: CASSLGTETPGETQYF
DNA: TGTGCCAGCAGCCTCGGGACGGAAACCCCAGGAGAGACCCAGTACTTC

V: TRBV9
D: .
J: TRBJ1-2
size: .
CDR3: CASSPPVGTGKFYGYTF
DNA: TGTGCCAGCAGCCCCCCGGTCGGAACAGGGAAGTTTTATGGCTACACCTTC

V: TRBV5-1
D: TRBD2
J: TRBJ2-1
size: .
CDR3: CASSPGSSGRNNEQFF
DNA: TGCGCCAGCAGCCCGGGGTCTAGCGGGAGGAACAATGAGCAGTTCTTC

V: TRBV18
D: .
J: TRBJ2-7
size: .
CDR3: CASSPGAGQRSYEQYF
DNA: TGTGCCAGCTCACCTGGGGCGGGACAGCGCTCCTACGAGCAGTACTTC

V: TRBV6-6
D: TRBD2
J: TRBJ2-5
size: .
CDR3: CASLTSAKNQETQYF
DNA: TGTGCCAGCCTCACTAGCGCTAAAAACCAAGAGACCCAGTACTTC

V: TRBV28
D: TRBD2
J: TRBJ2-5
size: .
CDR3: CASSEHGGAEETQYF
DNA: TGTGCCAGCAGTGAACACGGGGGGGCCGAAGAGACCCAGTACTTC

V: TRBV29-1
D: TRBD1
J: TRBJ1-1
size: few
CDR3: CSVEQGALTEAFF
DNA: TGCAGCGTTGAACAGGGGGCGCTCACTGAAGCTTTCTTT

V: TRBV20-1
D: .
J: TRBJ2-5
size: .
CDR3: CSAATNQETQYF
DNA: TGCAGTGCCGCGACCAACCAAGAGACCCAGTACTTC

V: TRBV5-1
D: .
J: TRBJ2-3
size: few
CDR3: CASSVTTGRDTQYF
DNA: TGCGCCAGCAGCGTCACTACCGGCAGGGATACGCAGTATTTT

V: TRBV12-3/TRBV12-4
D: TRBD1
J: TRBJ2-1
size: .
CDR3: CASRRTGGFYEQFF
DNA: TGTGCCAGCCGAAGGACAGGTGGGTTCTATGAGCAGTTCTTC

V: TRBV10-3
D: .
J: TRBJ2-3
size: .
CDR3: CAISGMLADTQYF
DNA: TGTGCCATCAGTGGGATGCTCGCGGATACGCAGTATTTT

V: TRBV29-1
D: TRBD2
J: TRBJ2-1
size: .
CDR3: CSALAGPYNEQFF
DNA: TGCAGCGCCCTAGCGGGACCCTACAATGAGCAGTTCTTC

V: TRBV5-1
D: .
J: TRBJ2-5
size: .
CDR3: CASSLDRDETQYF
DNA: TGCGCCAGCAGCTTGGACAGGGATGAGACCCAGTACTTC

V: TRBV5-1
D: .
J: TRBJ2-1
size: .
CDR3: CASSPFGNNEQFF
DNA: TGCGCCAGCAGCCCGTTTGGAAACAATGAGCAGTTCTTC

V: TRBV29-1
D: .
J: TRBJ2-1
size: .
CDR3: CSVQSGTPYNEQFF
DNA: TGCAGCGTCCAGTCCGGGACACCTTACAATGAGCAGTTCTTC

V: TRBV12-3/TRBV12-4
D: .
J: TRBJ2-5
size: few
CDR3: CASSLGGGRNEQYF
DNA: TGTGCCAGCAGTTTAGGAGGAGGTAGGAATGAGCAGTACTTC

V: TRBV6-1
D: .
J: TRBJ1-5
size: .
CDR3: CASQQVGNNQPQHF
DNA: TGTGCCAGTCAGCAGGTGGGAAACAATCAGCCCCAGCATTTT

V: TRBV4-3
D: TRBD1
J: TRBJ2-7
size: few
CDR3: CASSQVSPGTGPYEQYF
DNA: TGCGCCAGCAGCCAAGTTTCCCCCGGGACAGGCCCCTACGAGCAGTACTTC

V: TRBV9
D: TRBD2
J: TRBJ2-3
size: .
CDR3: CASSVVAGGVDTQYF
DNA: TGTGCCAGCAGCGTAGTAGCGGGAGGTGTAGATACGCAGTATTTT

V: TRBV5-1
D: TRBD1
J: TRBJ2-1
size: .
CDR3: CASSETGQGGDEQFF
DNA: TGCGCCAGCAGCGAAACGGGACAGGGAGGGGATGAGCAGTTCTTC

V: TRBV15
D: TRBD2
J: TRBJ2-3
size: .
CDR3: CATSSGLAGRTDTQYF
DNA: TGTGCCACCAGCAGCGGACTAGCGGGACGCACAGATACGCAGTATTTT

V: TRBV5-1
D: TRBD1
J: TRBJ2-7
size: .
CDR3: CASSLVAGQGSYEQYF
DNA: TGCGCCAGCAGCTTGGTGGCGGGACAGGGCTCCTACGAGCAGTACTTC

V: TRBV29-1
D: .
J: TRBJ2-2
size: .
CDR3: CSVADSSTGELFF
DNA: TGCAGCGTCGCAGACTCTTCAACCGGGGAGCTGTTTTTT

V: TRBV5-1
D: TRBD1
J: TRBJ2-5
size: few
CDR3: CASSSGQGVSLTETQYF
DNA: TGCGCCAGCAGCTCCGGACAGGGTGTGTCCTTGACAGAGACCCAGTACTTC

V: TRBV4-1
D: TRBD2
J: TRBJ2-1
size: .
CDR3: CASSQDLAGERRGQFF
DNA: TGCGCCAGCAGCCAAGATCTAGCGGGGGAGCGTAGGGGGCAGTTCTTC

V: TRBV5-6
D: .
J: TRBJ1-2
size: .
CDR3: CASSLSVRSDASGYTF
DNA: TGTGCCAGCAGCTTGAGTGTTCGGTCAGATGCTTCGGGCTACACCTTC

V: TRBV10-3
D: .
J: TRBJ2-7
size: .
CDR3: CAISGRGPYEQYF
DNA: TGTGCCATCAGCGGACGGGGGCCCTACGAGCAGTACTTC

V: TRBV5-1
D: .
J: TRBJ1-1
size: .
CDR3: CASSLMSASEAFF
DNA: TGCGCCAGCAGCTTAATGAGCGCATCTGAAGCTTTCTTT

V: TRBV25-1
D: TRBD2
J: TRBJ2-1
size: .
CDR3: CASSGREVRYNEQFF
DNA: TGTGCCAGCAGTGGGCGGGAGGTTCGCTACAATGAGCAGTTCTTC

V: TRBV20-1
D: .
J: TRBJ1-5
size: .
CDR3: CSARPGLDQPQHF
DNA: TGCAGTGCTAGACCGGGCCTCGATCAGCCCCAGCATTTT

V: TRBV7-9
D: .
J: TRBJ2-3
size: .
CDR3: CVIQDRPTDTQYF
DNA: TGTGTCATACAGGATCGGCCCACAGATACGCAGTATTTT

V: TRBV5-1
D: TRBD2
J: TRBJ2-7
size: few
CDR3: CASSLAPLAGSRFPYEQYF
DNA: TGCGCCAGCAGCTTGGCCCCGCTAGCGGGATCCCGTTTTCCCTACGAGCAGTACTTC